These 24 T cell receptor beta chains were sequenced from one sample in a study of CD8 T cells in ankylosing spondylitis (dated by TCRdb to about 2017). What the authors observed across the whole study: A TCR beta motif of eight highly homologous amino acid variants appeared characteristic of blood from ankylosing spondylitis patients.

The protocol used for the library was 5' RACE. The run used an Illumina HiSeq 2500. In TCRdb, the public reads were trimmed at Q25 with fastp and aligned with MiXCR, with productive beta chains retained. Every entry covers one CDR3 protein and lists the most common genes and DNA from its rows. This sample comprises some 840,000 distinct CDR3 sequences, 12% of them detected only once. About 0.49% of the sample is held by the ten biggest clonotypes. No antigens are known for them. The sample was blood, either unsorted or a sorted T cell fraction (not recorded which). The receptors originated from a male donor with ankylosing spondylitis.

The chain has TRBV29-1 and TRBJ2-3; D not resolved. This CDR3 has 13 amino acids. The V gene's germline CDR1 is SQVTM and CDR2 ANQGSEA. Deletions cut 4 bases from V and 3 bases from J, with 11 bases between. The CDR3 sequence: CSVGSYGTDTQYF. In nucleotides, the CDR3 is TGCAGCGTTGGCTCCTACGGGACAGATACGCAGTATTTT.

The chain is built from TRBV12-3 or TRBV12-4 and TRBJ1-1; 7 nucleotides agree with TRBD1. After removal of 6 bases from V and 1 base from J, the junction contained 8 bases not matched to a gene. The CDR3 has 15 residues. CDR3 in amino acids: CASSLGDSPNTEAFF. CDR3 nucleotides: TGTGCCAGCAGCCTAGGGGACAGCCCGAACACTGAAGCTTTCTTT.

The J gene is TRBJ2-2, the V gene TRBV20-1; D possibly matches TRBD1 or TRBD2 (5 bases each). CDR3 size: 16 residues. Looked up from germline, CDR1 is DFQATT and CDR2 is SNEGSKA (reference sequence). V lost 3 bases, J lost 2 bases, and 16 bases lay in between. CDR3 in DNA: TGCAGTGCTAGGGACCCGGGACCAACCAACACCGGGGAGCTGTTTTTT. It specifies CSARDPGPTNTGELFF.

This chain uses TRBV12-3 or TRBV12-4 with TRBJ1-2; 7 positions agree with TRBD1. The ends lost 6 bases at V and 3 bases at J; junction bases unmatched: 4. CDR3 size: 13 residues. The CDR3 sequence is CASRGTADYGYTF. In DNA, the CDR3 is TGTGCCAGCAGGGGGACAGCCGACTATGGCTACACCTTC.

This clonotype was seen many times. DNA of the CDR3: TGTGCCAGCAGCCAAAGTTGGACCACAGATACGCAGTATTTT. Translated, it gives CASSQSWTTDTQYF. The genes are TRBV7-2 and TRBJ2-3; D call uncertain. Trimming stripped 5 bases from V and 2 bases from J, with 11 bases between. Looked up from germline, CDR1 is SGHTA and CDR2 is FQGNSA. This CDR3 is built from 14 residues.

The sample holds a few counts of this clonotype. The chain combines TRBV6-2 or TRBV6-3 with TRBJ1-2; D possibly corresponds to TRBD1 (5 bases). Germline CDR1 and CDR2: MNHEY and SVGEGT. V lost 2 bases and J lost 8, with 18 bases in between. The CDR3 covers 15 residues. This CDR3 reads CASSYGRLRAEGYTF. CDR3 in DNA: TGTGCCAGCAGTTACGGGAGACTCAGGGCAGAGGGCTACACCTTC.

This clonotype has just a few counts. The chain is built from TRBV10-3 and TRBJ2-5; 7 nucleotides line up with TRBD2. Germline V gives CDR1 ENHRY, CDR2 SYGVKD. This CDR3 comprises 14 residues. Trimming removed 6 bases from V and 1 base from J; junction bases left unmatched: 5. CDR3 bases: TGTGCCATCAGCGAGGGACTACTCCAAGAGACCCAGTACTTC. It specifies CAISEGLLQETQYF.

The chain combines TRBV29-1 with TRBJ1-5; D is ambiguous. The CDR3 contains 12 residues. The germline V gene has CDR1 SQVTM and CDR2 ANQGSEA. The germline V and J ends were trimmed by 3 bases and 6 bases, with 9 bases remaining between them. The CDR3, as DNA: TGCAGCGTTGATGAGCCGGGTCAGCCCCAGCATTTT. Protein: CSVDEPGQPQHF.

This clonotype showed up many times. The chain employs TRBV7-8 and TRBJ1-5, with D tentatively TRBD1 (6 bases). V was shortened by 4 bases and J by 0 bases, with 19 bases between the two germline ends. Germline V lookup: CDR1 SGHVS, CDR2 FQNEAQ. The CDR3 runs 18 residues. The CDR3 bases are TGTGCCAGCAGCTCACAGGGTCGGGGTCGCGGTAGCAATCAGCCCCAGCATTTT. Protein product: CASSSQGRGRGSNQPQHF.

This chain uses TRBV7-9 with TRBJ2-7; D ambiguous. Germline V gene sequence: CDR1 SEHNR, CDR2 FQNEAQ (reference sequence). The CDR3 sequence is 14 residues long. Trimming removed 5 bases from V and 3 bases from J, with 14 bases in between. The CDR3 DNA sequence: TGTGCCAGCAGCACCTCTAGTTTAATCTACGAGCAGTACTTC. Its translation: CASSTSSLIYEQYF.

V is TRBV7-2 and J is TRBJ2-2; D ambiguous. Trimming took off 5 bases at V and 9 bases at J, with 16 bases between the two ends. The germline V gene has CDR1 SGHTA and CDR2 FQGNSA. This CDR3 has 14 residues. The CDR3 DNA follows: TGTGCCAGCAGCCCCCCTCCGAGCAGGCGGGAGCTGTTTTTT. Its translation is CASSPPPSRRELFF.

This clonotype was observed a few times. The V gene is TRBV28, the J gene TRBJ2-3, with TRBD2 matching over 10 bases. Losses at the gene ends were 7 bases for V and 5 bases for J; bases not matched to a gene: 6. In germline, CDR1 is MDHEN, CDR2 SYDVKM. This CDR3 comprises 14 residues. The CDR3 sequence is CASKLAGWKDTQYF. CDR3 DNA: TGTGCCAGCAAACTAGCGGGGTGGAAAGATACGCAGTATTTT.

This clonotype was observed a handful of times. V gene TRBV12-3 or TRBV12-4 combines with J gene TRBJ2-2, with D possibly matching TRBD1 (6 bases). The ends were cut back, 4 bases at V and 6 bases at J, with 18 bases in the middle. This CDR3 spans 16 amino acids. The CDR3 spells CASSSGQLNLPGELFF. In DNA, the CDR3 is TGTGCCAGCAGTTCCGGACAGTTGAATCTTCCCGGGGAGCTGTTTTTT.

This chain links TRBV4-2 with TRBJ1-2; no reliable D call. The ends were cut back, 0 bases at V and 4 bases at J, with 6 bases in the middle. CDR3 length equals 13 residues. Looked up from germline, CDR1 is LGHNA and CDR2 is YNFKEQ. CDR3 in DNA: TGTGCCAGCAGCCAAGAACGGTTCTATGGCTACACCTTC. This translates into CASSQERFYGYTF.

This chain links TRBV20-1 with TRBJ1-6; D not certain. The CDR3 extends over 17 amino acids. Germline V gene data show CDR1 as DFQATT and CDR2 as SNEGSKA (reference sequence). V gave up 2 bases and J gave up 0 bases, with 14 bases separating them. The DNA of the CDR3 is TGCAGTGCTAGACGGGGAGCCGATCTCTCCTATAATTCACCCCTCCACTTT. Protein: CSARRGADLSYNSPLHF.

About this clonotype: With only one base between it and a far larger clone, this is likely a read error. The CDR3 here is CASSLGGGRYNEQFF. The CDR3 bases are TGTGCCAGCAGTTTAGGGGGCGGGAGGTACAATGAGCAGTTCTTC. The chain links TRBV28 to TRBJ2-1, with 8 nucleotides matching TRBD2. The length of the CDR3 is 15 residues. V lost 2 bases and J lost 4; bases outside the gene matches: 4. Looked up from germline, CDR1 is MDHEN and CDR2 is SYDVKM.

This clonotype was seen only a few times. The chain recombines TRBV18 with TRBJ2-7, with D uncertain. The CDR3 has 12 amino acids. Per the germline V gene, CDR1 is KGHSH and CDR2 is LQKENI. The V and J ends lost 0 bases and 11 bases respectively, with 11 bases between them. CDR3: CASSPPAPRKYF. The CDR3, as DNA: TGTGCCAGCTCACCACCTGCCCCCCGGAAGTACTTC.

This clonotype was recorded at least ten times. This chain links TRBV20-1 with TRBJ1-2; a possible D gene is TRBD1 (5 bases). The CDR3 is 13 amino acids. Looked up from germline, CDR1 is DFQATT and CDR2 is SNEGSKA (reference sequence). V was shortened by 3 bases and J by 1 base, with 9 bases between the two germline ends. The CDR3 spells CSARTDINYGYTF. The CDR3 nucleotides are TGCAGTGCTAGGACGGACATTAACTATGGCTACACCTTC.

This chain links TRBV6-6 with TRBJ2-7; unclear D gene. Trimming took off 6 bases at V and 2 bases at J, with 8 bases between the two ends. The CDR3 extends over 12 amino acids. Germline V CDR1 and CDR2: MNHNY, SVGAGI (reference sequence). The CDR3 sequence is CASRTQAYEQYF. The CDR3 DNA reads TGTGCCAGCAGGACCCAAGCCTACGAGCAGTACTTC.

This clonotype came up a few times. The gene calls are TRBV30 and TRBJ2-7; 11 nucleotides line up with TRBD1. Germline values: CDR1 GTSNPN, CDR2 SVGIG (reference sequence). This CDR3 is built from 14 residues. V shed 2 bases and J 5 bases; nucleotides not matched to a gene: 5. The CDR3: CAWSQDRGPDEQYF. The DNA for the CDR3 is TGTGCCTGGAGTCAGGACAGGGGGCCCGACGAGCAGTACTTC.

The chain carries TRBV20-1 and TRBJ2-1; TRBD2 matches 10 bases. Germline trimming cut 0 bases from V and 3 bases from J; bases unmatched to any gene: 8. The CDR3 runs 17 residues. Germline CDR1 and CDR2: DFQATT and SNEGSKA (reference sequence). CDR3 residues: CSARDRSGGSYYNEQFF. The CDR3 DNA reads as TGCAGTGCTAGAGACCGTAGCGGGGGGTCATACTACAATGAGCAGTTCTTC.

This clonotype was detected a few times. CDR3 protein: CASSQDLLYNEQFF. CDR3 in DNA: TGCGCCAGCAGCCAAGACCTCCTTTACAATGAGCAGTTCTTC. This rearrangement joins TRBV4-3 to TRBJ2-1; D gene unclear. Germline loops: CDR1 LGHNA, CDR2 YSLEER. The V end was cut by 0 bases, the J end by 4 bases, with 7 bases between. The CDR3 runs 14 residues.

This clonotype has a handful of counts. The V and J genes are TRBV6-5 and TRBJ2-3; D is unclear. V lost 2 bases, J lost 10 bases, and 10 bases lay in between. Germline V lookup: CDR1 MNHEY, CDR2 SVGAGI. CDR3 size: 12 residues. The DNA of the CDR3 is TGTGCCAGCAGTTACGGCCGAGAGGCGCAGTATTTT. Protein product: CASSYGREAQYF.

The sample holds a few counts of this clonotype. The chain couples TRBV6-6 to TRBJ1-1, with D maybe TRBD1 (5 bases). The CDR3 loop spans 12 amino acids. Germline-derived CDR1 and CDR2 are MNHNY and SVGAGI (reference sequence). Trimming removed 6 bases at V and 7 bases at J, with 12 bases between. DNA of the CDR3: TGTGCCAGCAGGTCGGACGGGGGTGAAGCTTTCTTT. This encodes CASRSDGGEAFF.